This TCR beta chain was obtained from a study of beta chain features in type 1 diabetes. The study, taken as a whole, reports: The study notes PCR might favor shorter templates equally in patients and controls. Type 1 diabetes patients had moderately but significantly shorter TCRB CDR3s in all four CD4+ subsets.

Trimming shortened V by 0 bases and J by 2 bases, and 4 bases separated the two germline ends. CDR3 size: 13 residues. CDR1 is KGHSH, CDR2 LQKENI, per germline. Sorting with CD45RO/CCR7/CD25/CD127/CD95/CD27 yielded naive, central memory, regulatory and stem-like memory CD4+ cells. This clone was seen more than once but under ten times. Its antigen is not known. The same CDR3 can be traced to other DNA sequences in this sample. Expressed TCRB transcripts were sequenced because the isolated RNA had all been reverse transcribed beforehand. Repertoires were generated with immunoSEQ multiplex PCR, while TCRdb's copy carries only in-frame clones and drops some. The sample contains 600,000 to 750,000 clones, 9.5% to 15% of which appear only once.

This TCR was recovered from a young man with type 1 diabetes. V is TRBV18 and J is TRBJ2-5; D remains ambiguous. The sequenced material came from naive CD4+ T cells from blood. The CDR3 loop reads CASSPPGQETQYF. CDR3 DNA sequence: TGTGCCAGCTCACCACCTGGGCAAGAGACCCAGTACTTC.